Below, 3 T cell receptor beta chains from the same sample are listed, as sequenced in a study of T cell repertoires in cytomegalovirus infection. In TCRdb, the reads were re-called with MiXCR into one record per CDR3 protein. Of about 250,000 distinct CDR3 sequences listed, 10% to 15% are singletons. The specimen was PBMCs. The receptors were sampled from a human donor in good health (CMV status not recorded). Some clones in this sample may be carry-over from other donors' samples.

The gene calls are TRBV9 and TRBJ1-2; the D is unclear. Germline values: CDR1 SGDLS, CDR2 YYNGEE. The CDR3 runs to 12 residues. V was clipped by 3 bases and J by 2 bases, with 5 bases between them. The CDR3: CASSATNYGYTF. CDR3 in DNA: TGTGCCAGCAGCGCTACAAACTATGGCTACACCTTC.

There are a few counts of this clonotype. The rearrangement links TRBV19 to TRBJ2-1; 8 bases map to TRBD2. After removal of 5 bases from V and 3 bases from J, the junction contained 9 bases not matched to a gene. This CDR3 region has 16 residues. The V gene's germline CDR1 is LNHDA and CDR2 SQIVND (reference sequence). The CDR3 sequence is CASSSGLAHDYNEQFF. CDR3 nucleotide sequence: TGTGCCAGTAGTTCAGGACTAGCACATGACTACAATGAGCAGTTCTTC.

This clonotype was observed at least ten times. The rearrangement joins TRBV7-2 to TRBJ2-1, with D perhaps matching TRBD2 (7 bases). V was trimmed by 5 bases and J by 8 bases, leaving 22 bases between them. The CDR3 covers 16 residues. The germline V gene has CDR1 SGHTA and CDR2 FQGNSA. The CDR3 DNA follows: TGTGCCAGCAGCCACCCAGCGGGATCGGGGGCATATGAGCAGTTCTTC. It translates to CASSHPAGSGAYEQFF.